The clone carrying this T cell receptor beta chain has at least ten counts. Its antigen is currently unknown. The germline V gene encodes CDR1 DFQATT and CDR2 SNEGSKA (reference sequence). The CDR3 length is 13 residues. The V and J ends lost 6 bases and 5 bases, in that order; junction bases with no gene match: 6. This specimen comes from a study of neurological immune-mediated disorders. Overall study results and limits: HTLV-1-associated myelopathy ranked highest for TCR clonal expansion and multiple sclerosis lowest, beneath healthy controls. Among expanded clones, no CDR3 amino acid sequences were shared across subjects, a pattern suggesting private repertoires in all groups.

Each TCR transcript was tagged with a 10-nucleotide random UMI during 5'RACE. MiXCR was run by TCRdb on the 5' RACE reads, yielding one entry per CDR3 protein. Here the sample spans 35,000 or so distinct CDR3 sequences, 14% being singletons. The source material was PBMCs. This TCR was recovered from a woman aged 50 to 60 with HTLV-1-associated myelopathy (HAM/TSP). This chain joins TRBV20-1 and TRBJ2-2; TRBD2 aligns across 7 bases. In DNA form, the CDR3 reads TGCAGTGCGGCCAGCGGGGCGACCGGGGAGCTGTTTTTT. Translating gives CSAASGATGELFF.